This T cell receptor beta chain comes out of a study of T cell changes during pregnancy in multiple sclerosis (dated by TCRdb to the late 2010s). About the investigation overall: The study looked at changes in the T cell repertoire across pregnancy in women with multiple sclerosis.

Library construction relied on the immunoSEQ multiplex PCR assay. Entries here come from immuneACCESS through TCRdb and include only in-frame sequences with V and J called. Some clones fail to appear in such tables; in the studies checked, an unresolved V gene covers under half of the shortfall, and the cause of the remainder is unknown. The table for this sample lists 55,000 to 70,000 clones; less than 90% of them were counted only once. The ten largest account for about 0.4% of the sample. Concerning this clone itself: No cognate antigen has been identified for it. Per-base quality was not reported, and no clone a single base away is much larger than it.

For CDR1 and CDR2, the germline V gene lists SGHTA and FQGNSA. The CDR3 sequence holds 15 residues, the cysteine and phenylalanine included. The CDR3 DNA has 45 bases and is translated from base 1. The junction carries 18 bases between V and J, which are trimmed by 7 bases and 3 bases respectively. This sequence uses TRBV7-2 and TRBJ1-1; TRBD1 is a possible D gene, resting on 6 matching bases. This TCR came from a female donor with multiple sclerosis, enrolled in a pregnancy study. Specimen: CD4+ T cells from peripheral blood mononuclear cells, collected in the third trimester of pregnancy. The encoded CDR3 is CASINGGAGDTEAFF. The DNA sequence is TGTGCCAGCATCAATGGGGGCGCAGGGGACACTGAAGCTTTCTTT. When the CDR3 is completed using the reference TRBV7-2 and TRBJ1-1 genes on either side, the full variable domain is GAGVSQSPSNKVTEKGKDVELRCDPISGHTALYWYRQSLGQGLEFLIYFQGNSAPDKSGLPSDRFSAERTGGSVSTLTIQRTQQEDSAVYLCASINGGAGDTEAFFGQGTRLTVV.